Here is one TCR beta chain with its context. Antigen: not known. Trimming took off 1 base at V and 3 bases at J, with 10 bases between the two ends. This CDR3 has 16 residues. Germline loops: CDR1 SEHNR, CDR2 FQNEAQ (reference sequence). This specimen belongs to a study of T cells after posttransplantation cyclophosphamide. Notes on the study in general: TRB clonality was highly associated with recipient CMV seropositivity and reactivation. Donor CD8+ memory clones often dominated recipient blood repertoires at later times.

Cyclophosphamide on days +3 and +4 followed busulfan-fludarabine conditioning and a marrow graft. Only in-frame clones appear in the TCRdb table, and some are missing; sequencing was by immunoSEQ multiplex PCR. The sample includes around 17,000 clones, 77% seen only once; the top ten take around 30%. Sequencing was performed on CD8+ T cells sorted from PBMCs, taken around 2,000 days after a stem cell transplant with posttransplant cyclophosphamide. The chain joins TRBV7-9 to TRBJ1-6; D ambiguous. The receptor comes from a female patient in her thirties or forties who received an allogeneic stem cell transplant from a related donor, was CMV-positive, and had no GVHD. Some T cells may possibly be graft donor cells. This chain's CDR3 is CASSLGETLYNSPLHF. The CDR3, as DNA: TGTGCCAGCAGCTTAGGGGAGACACTCTATAATTCACCCCTCCACTTT.